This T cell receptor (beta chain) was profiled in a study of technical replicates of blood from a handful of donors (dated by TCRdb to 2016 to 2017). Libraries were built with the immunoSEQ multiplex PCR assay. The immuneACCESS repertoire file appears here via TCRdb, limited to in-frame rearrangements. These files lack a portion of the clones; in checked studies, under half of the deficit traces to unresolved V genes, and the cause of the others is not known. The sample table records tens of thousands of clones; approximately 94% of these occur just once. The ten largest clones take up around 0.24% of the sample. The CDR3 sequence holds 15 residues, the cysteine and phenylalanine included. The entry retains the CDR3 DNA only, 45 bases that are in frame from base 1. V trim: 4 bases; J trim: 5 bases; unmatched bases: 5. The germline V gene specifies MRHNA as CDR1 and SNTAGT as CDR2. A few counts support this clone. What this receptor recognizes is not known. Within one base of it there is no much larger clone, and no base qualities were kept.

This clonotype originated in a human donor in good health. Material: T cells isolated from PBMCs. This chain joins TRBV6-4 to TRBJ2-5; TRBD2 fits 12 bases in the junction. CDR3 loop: CASSASGRAGETQYF. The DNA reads TGTGCCAGCAGTGCTAGCGGGAGGGCCGGGGAGACCCAGTACTTC.